Below are 5 T cell receptor beta chains sequenced from a single sample in a study of T-cell reconstitution after alpha-beta-depleted transplantation in children (dated by TCRdb to the mid-2010s). The sample's treatment or condition label is to be understood as: allogeneic hematopoietic cell transplantation with graft depleted of TCRalphabeta T cells and CD19 B cells. Libraries came from PCR. Sequencing instrument: Illumina HiSeq 2500. TCR libraries were prepared with molecular barcoding, using unique molecular identifiers to normalize TCRbeta repertoire quantification. The public reads were quality trimmed at Q25 with fastp and then assembled into clones with MiXCR by TCRdb, keeping productive beta chains. Under each unique CDR3 protein, matching rows form one entry showing the most common genes and DNA. This sample comprises about 870,000 distinct CDR3 sequences, under 20% of them detected only once. Roughly 5% of the sample comes from the top ten.

The source material was PBMCs, mostly from graft donor cells, sampled 360 days after TCRalphabeta/CD19-depleted stem cell transplant. Receptors were obtained from a male patient younger than 18 who had a stem cell transplant for acute lymphoblastic leukemia, so the T cells may come from the graft donor.

Ten or more counts support this clonotype. The chain recombines TRBV24-1 with TRBJ2-1; the match to TRBD2 covers 10 bases. This CDR3 region has 15 residues. Trimming removed 3 bases from V and 7 bases from J; junction bases left unmatched: 5. CDR1 is KGHDR, CDR2 SFDVKD, per germline. This CDR3 is CATSDPAGGPNEQFF. CDR3 nucleotide sequence: TGTGCCACCAGTGATCCAGCGGGAGGGCCAAATGAGCAGTTCTTC.

This clonotype was seen a few times. The chain couples TRBV2 to TRBJ2-5; D is perhaps TRBD1 or TRBD2 (5 bases each). The CDR3 sequence is 13 residues long. Germline V gene sequence: CDR1 SNHLY, CDR2 FYNNEI. The V end was cut by 3 bases, the J end by 5 bases, with 10 bases between. The CDR3 nucleotides read TGTGCCAGCAGTGAGGGGGAGAAGGAGACCCAGTACTTC. It codes for CASSEGEKETQYF.

This chain uses TRBV5-1 with TRBJ2-7; 7 bases align to TRBD2. The V segment lost 4 bases and the J segment 4 bases; nucleotides outside the gene matches: 11. The germline gives CDR1 SGHRS, CDR2 YFSETQ. This CDR3 contains 15 residues. CDR3 sequence (DNA): TGCGCCAGCAGCCCAAGGGCGGGAGTTTCATACGAGCAGTACTTC. Its protein product is CASSPRAGVSYEQYF. The full variable domain, completed using reference TRBV5-1 and TRBJ2-7, is KAGVTQTPRYLIKTRGQQVTLSCSPISGHRSVSWYQQTPGQGLQFLFEYFSETQRNKGNFPGRFSGRQFSNSRSEMNVSTLELGDSALYLCASSPRAGVSYEQYFGPGTRLTVT.

This clonotype was recorded once. The genes are TRBV6-1 and TRBJ2-7; D is undetermined. CDR1 MNHNS and CDR2 SASEGT come from the germline V gene. This CDR3 has 16 residues. V shed 5 bases and J shed 2 bases, with 19 bases lying between them. The CDR3 protein is CASSPRVHYPAYEQYF. The DNA of the CDR3 is TGTGCCAGCAGTCCACGAGTCCATTACCCAGCCTACGAGCAGTACTTC.

The J gene is TRBJ2-1, the V gene TRBV7-9; D unresolved. V lost 5 bases to trimming and J lost 9 bases, with 14 bases between them. Germline CDR1 is SEHNR and CDR2 is FQNEAQ (reference sequence). The CDR3 covers 13 residues. The CDR3 protein is CASSPSPLSEQFF. The CDR3 region has the DNA TGTGCCAGCAGCCCTAGTCCTTTAAGTGAGCAGTTCTTC.